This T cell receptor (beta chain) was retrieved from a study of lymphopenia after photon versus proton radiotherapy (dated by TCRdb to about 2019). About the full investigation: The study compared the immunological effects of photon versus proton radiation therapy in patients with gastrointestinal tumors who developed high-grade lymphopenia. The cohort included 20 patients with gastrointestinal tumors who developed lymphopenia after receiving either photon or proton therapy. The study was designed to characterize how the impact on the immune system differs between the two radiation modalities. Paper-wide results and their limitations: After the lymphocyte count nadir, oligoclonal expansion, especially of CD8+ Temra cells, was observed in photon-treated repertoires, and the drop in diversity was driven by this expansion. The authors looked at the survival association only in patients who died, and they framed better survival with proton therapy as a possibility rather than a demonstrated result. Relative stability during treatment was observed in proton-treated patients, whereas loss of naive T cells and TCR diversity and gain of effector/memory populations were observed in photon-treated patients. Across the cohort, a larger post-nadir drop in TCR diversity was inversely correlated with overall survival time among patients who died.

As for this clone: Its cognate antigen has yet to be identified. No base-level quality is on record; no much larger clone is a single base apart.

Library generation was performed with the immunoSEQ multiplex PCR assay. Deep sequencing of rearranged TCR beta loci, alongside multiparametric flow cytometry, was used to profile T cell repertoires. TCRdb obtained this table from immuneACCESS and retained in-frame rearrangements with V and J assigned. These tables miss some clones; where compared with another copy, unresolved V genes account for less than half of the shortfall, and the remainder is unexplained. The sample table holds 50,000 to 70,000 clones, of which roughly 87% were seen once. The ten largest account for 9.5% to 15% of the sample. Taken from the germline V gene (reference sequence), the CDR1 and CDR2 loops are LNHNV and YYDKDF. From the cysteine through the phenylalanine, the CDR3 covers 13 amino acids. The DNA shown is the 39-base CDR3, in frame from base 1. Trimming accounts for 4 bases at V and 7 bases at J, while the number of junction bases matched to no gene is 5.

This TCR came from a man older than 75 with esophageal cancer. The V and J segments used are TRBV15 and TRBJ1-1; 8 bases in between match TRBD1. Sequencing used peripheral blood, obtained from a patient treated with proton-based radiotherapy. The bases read TGTGCCACCAGCACGGGACAGGAAAATGAAGCTTTCTTT. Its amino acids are CATSTGQENEAFF.